This T cell receptor (beta chain) appears in the sequencing data of a study of blood T cell repertoires in COVID-19. Study as a whole: Whether acute or convalescent, the COVID-19 samples came from the United States, Italy and Spain.

As originally analysed: Amplification of reference gene primers provided the estimated nucleated cell counts. Some clones are missing from TCRdb's copy, which holds only in-frame ones; the method was immunoSEQ multiplex PCR. The V and J calls and the clone size are those of that table, but D and trimming were determined from the DNA. Of 150,000 to 200,000 clones listed, around 84% were seen once; the top ten hold roughly 14%. V shed 7 bases, J shed 5 bases, and the junction held 5 bases outside the gene matches. The V gene's germline CDR1 is SQVTM and CDR2 ANQGSEA. The CDR3 totals 12 residues. The V and J genes are TRBV29-1 and TRBJ1-3; TRBD1 agrees at 7 bases. The specimen was peripheral blood. The source is a man younger than 40 with active or convalescent COVID-19. The CDR3 here is CSARQGRNTIYF. The CDR3 nucleotides are TGCAGCGCCCGACAGGGCCGAAACACCATATATTTT.